What follows is one T cell receptor (beta chain) and its context. Here immunoSEQ multiplex PCR was the method, and the copy in TCRdb shows in-frame clones only, minus some. The sample records under 600,000 clones, about 80% being singletons. The germline CDR1 and CDR2 sequences are LNHDA and SQIVND (reference sequence). V gave up 3 bases and J gave up 1 base; unmatched junction bases: 4. The CDR3 has 15 amino acids. The sample is drawn from a study of shared clonotypes between healthy human individuals. The receptor comes from a woman aged 40 to 50 in good health. Some clones in this sample may be carry-over from other donors' samples. The sequencing sample was made of PBMCs. The V call is TRBV19, the J call TRBJ2-7; 9 nucleotides line up with TRBD2. CDR3 sequence reads: CASSISTSGSYEQYF. The CDR3 DNA sequence: TGTGCCAGTAGTATCTCGACTAGCGGTTCCTACGAGCAGTACTTC.